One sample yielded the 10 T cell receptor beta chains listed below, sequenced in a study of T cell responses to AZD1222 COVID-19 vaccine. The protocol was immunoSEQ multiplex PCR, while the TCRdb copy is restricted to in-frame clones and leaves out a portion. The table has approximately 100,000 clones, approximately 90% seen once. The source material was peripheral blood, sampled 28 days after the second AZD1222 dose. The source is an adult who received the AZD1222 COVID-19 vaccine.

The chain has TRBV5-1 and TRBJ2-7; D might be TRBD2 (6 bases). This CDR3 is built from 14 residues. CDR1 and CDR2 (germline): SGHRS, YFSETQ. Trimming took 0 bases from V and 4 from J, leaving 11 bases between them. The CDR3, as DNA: TGCGCCAGCAGCTTGGATCGGGGGAGGTACGAGCAGTACTTC. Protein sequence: CASSLDRGRYEQYF.

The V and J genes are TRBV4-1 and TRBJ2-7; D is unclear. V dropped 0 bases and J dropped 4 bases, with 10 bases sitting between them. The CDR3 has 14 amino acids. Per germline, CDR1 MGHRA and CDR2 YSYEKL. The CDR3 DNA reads TGCGCCAGCAGCCAAGATCGTCTCCATTACGAGCAGTACTTC. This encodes CASSQDRLHYEQYF.

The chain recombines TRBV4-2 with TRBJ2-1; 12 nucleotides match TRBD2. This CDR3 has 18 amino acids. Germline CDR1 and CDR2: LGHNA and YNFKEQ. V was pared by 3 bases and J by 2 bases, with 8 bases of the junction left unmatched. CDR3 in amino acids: CASSHTTSGRPPYNEQFF. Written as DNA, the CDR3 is TGTGCCAGCAGCCATACTACTAGCGGGAGGCCCCCCTACAATGAGCAGTTCTTC.

This CDR3 is CASSLEDRGLNTEAFF. For the CDR3, the DNA is TGCGCCAGCAGCTTGGAGGACAGGGGATTGAACACTGAAGCTTTCTTT. J is TRBJ1-1 and V is TRBV5-1, with 9 bases matching TRBD1. V lost 0 bases to trimming and J lost 0 bases; unmatched junction nucleotides: 3. Germline CDR1 is SGHRS and CDR2 is YFSETQ. This CDR3 is 16 amino acids long.

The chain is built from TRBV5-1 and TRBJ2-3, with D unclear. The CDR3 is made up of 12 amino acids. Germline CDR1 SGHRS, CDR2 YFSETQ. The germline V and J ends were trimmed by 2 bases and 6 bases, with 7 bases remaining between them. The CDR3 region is CASSFDGDTQYF. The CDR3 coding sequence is TGCGCCAGCAGCTTTGACGGGGATACGCAGTATTTT. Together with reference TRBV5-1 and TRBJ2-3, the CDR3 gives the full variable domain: KAGVTQTPRYLIKTRGQQVTLSCSPISGHRSVSWYQQTPGQGLQFLFEYFSETQRNKGNFPGRFSGRQFSNSRSEMNVSTLELGDSALYLCASSFDGDTQYFGPGTRLTVL.

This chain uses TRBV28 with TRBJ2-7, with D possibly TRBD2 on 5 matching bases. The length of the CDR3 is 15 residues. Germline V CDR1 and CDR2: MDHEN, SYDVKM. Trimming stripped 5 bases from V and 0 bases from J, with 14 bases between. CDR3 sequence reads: CASSPSAGSSYEQYF. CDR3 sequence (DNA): TGTGCCAGCAGTCCCTCGGCGGGCAGCTCCTACGAGCAGTACTTC. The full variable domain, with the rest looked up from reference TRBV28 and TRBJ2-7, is DVKVTQSSRYLVKRTGEKVFLECVQDMDHENMFWYRQDPGLGLRLIYFSYDVKMKEKGDIPEGYSVSREKKERFSLILESASTNQTSMYLCASSPSAGSSYEQYFGPGTRLTVT.

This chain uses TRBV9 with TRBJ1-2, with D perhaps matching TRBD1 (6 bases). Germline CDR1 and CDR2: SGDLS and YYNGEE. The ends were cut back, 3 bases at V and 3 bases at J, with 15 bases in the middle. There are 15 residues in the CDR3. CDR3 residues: CASSGDPGDDYGYTF. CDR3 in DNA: TGTGCCAGCAGCGGCGACCCAGGGGACGACTATGGCTACACCTTC.

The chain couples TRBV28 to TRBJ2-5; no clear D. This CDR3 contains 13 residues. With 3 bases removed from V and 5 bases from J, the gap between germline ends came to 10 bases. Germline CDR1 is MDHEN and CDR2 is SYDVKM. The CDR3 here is CASSFYLRETQYF. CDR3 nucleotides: TGTGCCAGCAGTTTTTACTTAAGGGAGACCCAGTACTTC.

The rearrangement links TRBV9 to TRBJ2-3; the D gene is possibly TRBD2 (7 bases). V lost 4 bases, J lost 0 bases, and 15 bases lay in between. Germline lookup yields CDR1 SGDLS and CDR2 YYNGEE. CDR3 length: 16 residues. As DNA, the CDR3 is TGTGCCAGCAGCAGAGCGGCGGGGGCTAGCACAGATACGCAGTATTTT. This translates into CASSRAAGASTDTQYF. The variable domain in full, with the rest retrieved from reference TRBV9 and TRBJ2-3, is DSGVTQTPKHLITATGQRVTLRCSPRSGDLSVYWYQQSLDQGLQFLIQYYNGEERAKGNILERFSAQQFPDLHSELNLSSLELGDSALYFCASSRAAGASTDTQYFGPGTRLTVL.

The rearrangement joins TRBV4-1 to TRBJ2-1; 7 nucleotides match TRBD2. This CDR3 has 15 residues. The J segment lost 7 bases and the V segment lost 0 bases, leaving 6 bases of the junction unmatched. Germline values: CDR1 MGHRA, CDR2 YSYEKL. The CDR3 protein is CASSQDSRGNNEQFF. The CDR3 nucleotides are TGCGCCAGCAGCCAAGATTCGCGGGGGAATAATGAGCAGTTCTTC.